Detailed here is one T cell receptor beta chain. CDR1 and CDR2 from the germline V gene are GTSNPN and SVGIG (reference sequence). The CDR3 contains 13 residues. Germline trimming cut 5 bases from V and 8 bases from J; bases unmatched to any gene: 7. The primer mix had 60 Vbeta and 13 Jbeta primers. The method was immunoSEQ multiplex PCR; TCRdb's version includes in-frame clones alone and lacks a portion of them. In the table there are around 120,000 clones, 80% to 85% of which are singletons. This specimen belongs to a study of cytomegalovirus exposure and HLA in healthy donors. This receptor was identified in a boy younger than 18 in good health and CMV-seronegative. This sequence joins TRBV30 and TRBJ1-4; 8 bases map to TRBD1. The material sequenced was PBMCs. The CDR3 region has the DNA TGTGCCTGGGAAGACAGGGGAGGAGAAAAACTGTTTTTT. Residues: CAWEDRGGEKLFF.